The 14 T cell receptor beta chains reported below all come from one sample, sequenced in a study of control samples from healthy donors and cancer patients. This table comes from immunoSEQ multiplex PCR, and its TCRdb copy is limited to in-frame clones, with some not included. This table holds about 130,000 clones, roughly 87% found once. Material: blood. The receptors shown here come from a man younger than 35 in good health.

In this sample, this clone turned up once. The genes are TRBV7-8 and TRBJ1-4; 9 nucleotides match TRBD1. With V trimmed by 2 bases and J by 4 bases, 5 bases remained unmatched. CDR3 length: 16 amino acids. Germline V gene sequence: CDR1 SGHVS, CDR2 FQNEAQ. CDR3 in amino acids: CASSLTRDRVNEKLFF. The CDR3 DNA sequence: TGTGCCAGCAGCTTAACCCGGGACAGGGTTAATGAAAAACTGTTTTTT.

The rearrangement joins TRBV9 to TRBJ2-3, with D perhaps assigned TRBD1 or TRBD2 (5 bases each). The germline V and J ends were trimmed by 3 bases and 2 bases, with 16 bases remaining between them. Looked up from germline, CDR1 is SGDLS and CDR2 is YYNGEE. The CDR3 length is 16 residues. The CDR3 reads CASSATGTPYTDTQYF. The CDR3 DNA is TGTGCCAGCAGCGCCACCGGGACCCCCTACACAGATACGCAGTATTTT. The full variable domain, with the rest looked up from reference TRBV9 and TRBJ2-3, is DSGVTQTPKHLITATGQRVTLRCSPRSGDLSVYWYQQSLDQGLQFLIQYYNGEERAKGNILERFSAQQFPDLHSELNLSSLELGDSALYFCASSATGTPYTDTQYFGPGTRLTVL.

The V gene is TRBV27, the J gene TRBJ2-5, with TRBD2 identical over 7 bases. Trimming at V came to 0 bases and at J to 7 bases, leaving 5 bases not matched to a gene. The CDR3 loop spans 14 amino acids. The germline CDR1 and CDR2 sequences are MNHEY and SMNVEV (reference sequence). CDR3 loop: CASSLSPGGPTQYF. CDR3 in DNA: TGTGCCAGCAGTTTATCTCCGGGAGGCCCGACCCAGTACTTC.

The chain recombines TRBV5-1 with TRBJ1-1; perhaps TRBD1 as D (5 bases). The CDR3 is made up of 13 amino acids. Per germline, CDR1 SGHRS and CDR2 YFSETQ. V dropped 0 bases and J dropped 8 bases, with 11 bases sitting between them. The CDR3 sequence: CASSLGGAEEAFF. In DNA, the CDR3 is TGCGCCAGCAGCTTGGGGGGCGCGGAGGAAGCTTTCTTT.

This chain connects TRBV7-9 to TRBJ2-1; 13 bases align to TRBD2. From germline, CDR1 is SEHNR and CDR2 FQNEAQ (reference sequence). This CDR3 has 16 amino acids. V dropped 7 bases and J dropped 4; count of bases not matched to a gene: 7. The CDR3 is CASTDGTSGNYNEQFF. In nucleotides, the CDR3 is TGTGCCAGCACCGACGGGACTAGCGGGAATTACAATGAGCAGTTCTTC.

The sample holds one count of this clone. The chain links TRBV6-6 to TRBJ2-1, with 11 bases aligning to TRBD2. The CDR3 is 16 amino acids. Looked up from germline, CDR1 is MNHNY and CDR2 is SVGAGI (reference sequence). After removal of 6 bases from V and 0 bases from J, the junction contained 4 bases not matched to a gene. CDR3 sequence (DNA): TGTGCCAGCAGCGGCACTAGCGGGAGCTCCTACAATGAGCAGTTCTTC. The encoded protein is CASSGTSGSSYNEQFF.

The genes are TRBV5-1 and TRBJ1-2; D is ambiguous. V lost 0 bases and J lost 2, with 14 bases in between. The CDR3 covers 16 residues. The V gene's germline CDR1 is SGHRS and CDR2 YFSETQ. CDR3 nucleotide sequence: TGCGCCAGCAGCTTGGAGGTAACAGTTACAAACTATGGCTACACCTTC. It codes for CASSLEVTVTNYGYTF. The whole variable domain, filled in from reference TRBV5-1 and TRBJ1-2, reads KAGVTQTPRYLIKTRGQQVTLSCSPISGHRSVSWYQQTPGQGLQFLFEYFSETQRNKGNFPGRFSGRQFSNSRSEMNVSTLELGDSALYLCASSLEVTVTNYGYTFGSGTRLTVV.

The rearrangement links TRBV3-1 (or the pseudogene TRBV3-2) to TRBJ1-1; no reliable D call. V gave up 1 base and J gave up 1 base, with 7 bases separating them. This CDR3 has 14 amino acids. The germline V gene has CDR1 LGHDT and CDR2 YNNKEL (reference sequence). The CDR3 is CASSQVRGNTEAFF. The DNA for the CDR3 is TGTGCCAGCAGCCAAGTTCGAGGGAACACTGAAGCTTTCTTT.

A single count supports this clone. This chain joins TRBV9 and TRBJ2-1; 9 bases agree with TRBD2. The germline gives CDR1 SGDLS, CDR2 YYNGEE. J was trimmed by 7 bases and V by 3 bases; bases with no gene match: 8. The CDR3 is 15 residues long. The CDR3 protein is CASSARSGSENEQFF. The CDR3 nucleotides are TGTGCCAGCAGCGCCCGTAGCGGGAGCGAAAATGAGCAGTTCTTC. The complete variable domain, with remaining parts taken from reference TRBV9 and TRBJ2-1, reads DSGVTQTPKHLITATGQRVTLRCSPRSGDLSVYWYQQSLDQGLQFLIQYYNGEERAKGNILERFSAQQFPDLHSELNLSSLELGDSALYFCASSARSGSENEQFFGPGTRLTVL.

V gene TRBV20-1 combines with J gene TRBJ2-7; D gene uncertain. The germline V gene has CDR1 DFQATT and CDR2 SNEGSKA (reference sequence). Trimming took off 3 bases at V and 4 bases at J, with 7 bases between the two ends. The CDR3 is 11 amino acids. CDR3 DNA: TGCAGTGCTAGCGACGCTTACGAGCAGTACTTC. It encodes CSASDAYEQYF.

The genes are TRBV28 and TRBJ1-3; tentative D call: TRBD1 (6 bases). The V and J ends lost 8 bases and 4 bases respectively, with 24 bases between them. This CDR3 comprises 17 residues. Per the germline V gene, CDR1 is MDHEN and CDR2 is SYDVKM. The CDR3 spells CASGVNQGRGAGNTIYF. The CDR3, as DNA: TGTGCCAGCGGTGTAAACCAGGGCAGGGGCGCCGGAAACACCATATATTTT.

CDR3: CSASFLQPNTGELFF. In DNA, the CDR3 is TGCAGTGCTAGTTTCTTACAGCCGAACACCGGGGAGCTGTTTTTT. The chain is built from TRBV20-1 and TRBJ2-2; D gene uncertain. V was cut by 3 bases and J by 0 bases, with 11 bases left in between. Germline assignment: CDR1 DFQATT and CDR2 SNEGSKA (reference sequence). The CDR3 loop spans 15 amino acids.

This chain uses TRBV14 with TRBJ2-5, with 7 bases fitting TRBD2. This CDR3 region has 14 residues. V was clipped by 5 bases and J by 5 bases; unmatched bases: 8. Germline CDR1 and CDR2: SGHDN and FVKESK. The CDR3 sequence: CASSSRLAGETQYF. The CDR3 nucleotides are TGTGCCAGCAGCTCACGACTAGCCGGGGAGACCCAGTACTTC.

The V and J genes are TRBV7-2 and TRBJ1-5, with D maybe TRBD1 (5 bases). The germline CDR1 and CDR2 sequences are SGHTA and FQGNSA. The CDR3 length is 13 residues. Deletions cut 5 bases from V and 1 base from J, with 6 bases between. The CDR3 nucleotides are TGTGCCAGCAGCAAGGGGAGCAATCAGCCCCAGCATTTT. Residues: CASSKGSNQPQHF.